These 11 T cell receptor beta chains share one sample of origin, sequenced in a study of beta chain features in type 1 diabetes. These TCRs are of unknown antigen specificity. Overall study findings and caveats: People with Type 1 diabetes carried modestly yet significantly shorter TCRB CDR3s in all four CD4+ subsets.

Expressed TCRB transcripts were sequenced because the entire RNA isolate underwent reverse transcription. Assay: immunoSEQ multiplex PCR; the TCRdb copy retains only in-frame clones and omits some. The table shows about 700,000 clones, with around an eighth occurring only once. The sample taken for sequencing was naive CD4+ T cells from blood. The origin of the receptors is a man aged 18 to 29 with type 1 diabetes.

CDR3 sequence (DNA): TGCAGCGTTGGAGGACAGGCTGGAAACACCATATATTTT. It is translated as CSVGGQAGNTIYF. This sequence joins TRBV29-1 and TRBJ1-3, with 7 bases aligning to TRBD1. Germline CDR1 SQVTM, CDR2 ANQGSEA. The J segment lost 2 bases and the V segment lost 4 bases, leaving 2 bases of the junction unmatched. The CDR3 totals 13 residues.

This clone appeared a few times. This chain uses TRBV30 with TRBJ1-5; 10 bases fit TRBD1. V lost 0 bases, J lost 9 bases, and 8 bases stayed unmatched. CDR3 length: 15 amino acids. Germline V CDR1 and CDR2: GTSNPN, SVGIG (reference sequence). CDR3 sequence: CAWSVGGTGVRPQHF. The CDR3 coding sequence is TGTGCCTGGAGTGTAGGGGGGACAGGGGTGAGGCCCCAGCATTTT. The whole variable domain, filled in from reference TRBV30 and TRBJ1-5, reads SQTIHQWPATLVQPVGSPLSLECTVEGTSNPNLYWYRQAAGRGLQLLFYSVGIGQISSEVPQNLSASRPQDRQFILSSKKLLLSDSGFYLCAWSVGGTGVRPQHFGDGTRLSIL.

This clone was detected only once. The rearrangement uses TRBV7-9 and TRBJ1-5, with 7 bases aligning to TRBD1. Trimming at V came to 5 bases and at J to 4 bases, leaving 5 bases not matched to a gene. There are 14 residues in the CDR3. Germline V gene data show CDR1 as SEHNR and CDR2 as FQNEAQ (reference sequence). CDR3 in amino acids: CASSPGQWNQPQHF. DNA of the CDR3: TGTGCCAGCAGCCCGGGACAGTGGAATCAGCCCCAGCATTTT.

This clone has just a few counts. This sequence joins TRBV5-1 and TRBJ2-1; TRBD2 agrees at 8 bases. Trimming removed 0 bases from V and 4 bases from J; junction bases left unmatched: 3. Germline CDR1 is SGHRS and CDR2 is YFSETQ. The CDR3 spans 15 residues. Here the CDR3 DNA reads TGCGCCAGCAGCTTGGTAGCGGGGTTTTACAATGAGCAGTTCTTC. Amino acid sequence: CASSLVAGFYNEQFF.

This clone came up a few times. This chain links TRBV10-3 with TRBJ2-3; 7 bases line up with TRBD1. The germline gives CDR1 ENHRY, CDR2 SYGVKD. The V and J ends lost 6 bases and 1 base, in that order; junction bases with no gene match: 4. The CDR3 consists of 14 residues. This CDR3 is CAISLGGRTDTQYF. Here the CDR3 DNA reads TGTGCCATCAGCCTAGGGGGCCGCACAGATACGCAGTATTTT.

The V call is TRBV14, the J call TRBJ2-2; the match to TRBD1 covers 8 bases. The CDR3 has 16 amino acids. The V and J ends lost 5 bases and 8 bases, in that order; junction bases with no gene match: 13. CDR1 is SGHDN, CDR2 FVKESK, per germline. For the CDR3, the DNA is TGTGCCAGCAGCGTCCGGACAGGGTATCTCTTAGGGGAGCTGTTTTTT. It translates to CASSVRTGYLLGELFF.

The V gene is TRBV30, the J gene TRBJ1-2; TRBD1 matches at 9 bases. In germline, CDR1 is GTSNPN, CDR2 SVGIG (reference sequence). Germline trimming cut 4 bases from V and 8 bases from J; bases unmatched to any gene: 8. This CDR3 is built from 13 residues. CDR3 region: CAWNSGDREGYTF. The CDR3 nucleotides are TGTGCCTGGAATTCTGGGGACAGGGAAGGCTACACCTTC.

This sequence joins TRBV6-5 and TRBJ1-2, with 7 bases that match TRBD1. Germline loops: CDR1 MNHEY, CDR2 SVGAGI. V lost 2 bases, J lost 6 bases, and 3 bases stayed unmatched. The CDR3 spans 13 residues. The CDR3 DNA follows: TGTGCCAGCAGTTACGTTACAGGGGATGGCTACACCTTC. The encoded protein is CASSYVTGDGYTF.

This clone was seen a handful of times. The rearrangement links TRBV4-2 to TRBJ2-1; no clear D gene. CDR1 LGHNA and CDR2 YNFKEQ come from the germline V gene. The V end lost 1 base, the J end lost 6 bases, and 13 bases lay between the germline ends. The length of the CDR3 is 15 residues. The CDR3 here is CASSQVSSLPNEQFF. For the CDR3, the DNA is TGTGCCAGCAGCCAAGTGTCTAGTCTCCCCAATGAGCAGTTCTTC.

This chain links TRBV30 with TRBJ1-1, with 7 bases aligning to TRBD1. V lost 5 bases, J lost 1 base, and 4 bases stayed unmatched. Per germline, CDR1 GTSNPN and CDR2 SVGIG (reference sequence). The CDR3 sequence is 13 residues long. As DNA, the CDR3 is TGTGCCTGGTGCACAGGGGAGAACACTGAAGCTTTCTTT. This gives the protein CAWCTGENTEAFF.

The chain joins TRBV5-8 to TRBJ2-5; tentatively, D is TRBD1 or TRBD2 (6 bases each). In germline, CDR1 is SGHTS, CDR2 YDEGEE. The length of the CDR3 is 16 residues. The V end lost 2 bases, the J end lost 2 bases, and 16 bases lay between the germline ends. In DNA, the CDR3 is TGTGCCAGCAGCTTTTGGGGGGCCGGGCGGCAAGAGACCCAGTACTTC. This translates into CASSFWGAGRQETQYF.